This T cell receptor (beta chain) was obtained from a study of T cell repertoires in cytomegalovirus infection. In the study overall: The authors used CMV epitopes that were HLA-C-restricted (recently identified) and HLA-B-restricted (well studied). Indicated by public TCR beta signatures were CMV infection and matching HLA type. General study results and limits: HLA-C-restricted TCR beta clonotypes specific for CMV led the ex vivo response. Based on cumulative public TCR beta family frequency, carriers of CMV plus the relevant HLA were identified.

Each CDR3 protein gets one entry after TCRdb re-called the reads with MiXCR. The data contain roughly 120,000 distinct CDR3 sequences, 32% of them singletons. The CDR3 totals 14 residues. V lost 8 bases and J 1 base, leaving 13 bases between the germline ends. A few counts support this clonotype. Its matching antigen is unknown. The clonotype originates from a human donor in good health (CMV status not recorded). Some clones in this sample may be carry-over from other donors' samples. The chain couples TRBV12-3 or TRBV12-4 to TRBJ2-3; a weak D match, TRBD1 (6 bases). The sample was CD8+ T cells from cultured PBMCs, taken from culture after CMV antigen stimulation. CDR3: CASGPSGGTDTQYF. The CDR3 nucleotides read TGTGCCAGCGGACCGTCAGGGGGCACAGATACGCAGTATTTT.